The rows below give T cell receptor beta chains drawn from one sample of a study of blood T cells in healthy people across ages. TCRdb redid the calling of the 5' RACE reads with MiXCR, one entry per CDR3 protein. The profile shows approximately 580,000 distinct CDR3 sequences, 20% to 30% of them singletons. The same specimen was also included in a second study, on T cells of mothers and their children.

Sequenced input: blood. The receptors derive from a boy aged 5-17 years in good health. CDR3s include the opening cysteine and the closing phenylalanine or tryptophan. The order of the fields is D gene, V gene, clone size, J gene, CDR3 DNA, CDR3 protein. The D gene is left open where the match is weak. Only part of the rows carry a size: once, few, many, or a class if the clone is expanded.

-,TRBV27,few,TRBJ1-2,TGTGCCAGCAGCCGACGAAGAGATTCTAACTATGGCTACACCTTC,CASSRRRDSNYGYTF
-,TRBV6-5,-,TRBJ1-4,TGTGCCAGCAGTTACTCCCAGGATGAAAAACTGTTTTTT,CASSYSQDEKLFF
-,TRBV7-9,-,TRBJ2-5,TGTGCCAGCAGCTTTCGAATGGACCAAGAGACCCAGTACTTC,CASSFRMDQETQYF
-,TRBV7-3,-,TRBJ2-5,TGTGCCAGCAGGCGTTCGACTAGTTTCTGGGAGGCCCAGTACTTC,CASRRSTSFWEAQYF
-,TRBV28,few,TRBJ1-5,TGTGCCAGCACCCAAGACAGGATCAATCAGCCCCAGCATTTT,CASTQDRINQPQHF
TRBD1,TRBV7-2,few,TRBJ2-1,TGTGCCAGCAGCTTTGTAGGGACAGGACAGGGTGTGAACAATGAGCAGTTCTTC,CASSFVGTGQGVNNEQFF
TRBD1,TRBV27,few,TRBJ2-6,TGTGCCAGCAGTTACGGGACAGGGAGGTCAAACGTCCTGACTTTC,CASSYGTGRSNVLTF
TRBD1,TRBV28,few,TRBJ2-7,TGTGCCAGCACCCAAGGGGGCGCGACAGGGTTCTACGAGCAGTACTTC,CASTQGGATGFYEQYF
-,TRBV29-1,many,TRBJ1-2,TGCAGCGTTGAGTCCAGGGACTATGGCTACACCTTC,CSVESRDYGYTF
TRBD2,TRBV15,few,TRBJ2-7,TGTGCCACCAGCACGCGACTGGGACTAGCGGGCGAGCAGTACTTC,CATSTRLGLAGEQYF
TRBD1,TRBV28,few,TRBJ2-2,TGTGCCAGCAGTTCGGGACAGGCGAACACCGGGGAGCTGTTTTTT,CASSSGQANTGELFF
-,TRBV6-6,-,TRBJ1-1,TGTGCCAGCCTGCCGATCCAGAACACTGAAGCTTTCTTT,CASLPIQNTEAFF
TRBD2,TRBV20-1,few,TRBJ2-3,TGCAGTGTTAGCGGGAGCGGCACAGATACGCAGTATTTT,CSVSGSGTDTQYF
-,TRBV4-2,few,TRBJ2-7,TGTGCCAGCAGCCCATATTTAGCGGCCCGGACCTACGAGCAGTACTTC,CASSPYLAARTYEQYF
-,TRBV12-3/TRBV12-4,few,TRBJ2-2,TGTGCCAACAGTTTAGGGCCAGCGAACACCGGGGAGCTGTTTTTT,CANSLGPANTGELFF
-,TRBV2,-,TRBJ1-1,TGTGCCAGCAGTGCCCTTGCCTCCGACACTGAAGCTTTCTTT,CASSALASDTEAFF
TRBD2,TRBV7-2,few,TRBJ2-5,TGTGCCAGCAGCCCACAACTAGCGGGGAGCCAAGAGACCCAGTACTTC,CASSPQLAGSQETQYF
TRBD2,TRBV12-3/TRBV12-4,-,TRBJ2-3,TGTGCCAGCAGTCCACGGACTAGCGGGATAGATACGCAGTATTTT,CASSPRTSGIDTQYF
TRBD2,TRBV12-3/TRBV12-4,-,TRBJ2-5,TGTGCCAGCAGTTTCTGGACTAGCGGGGGGTACGAAGAGACCCAGTACTTC,CASSFWTSGGYEETQYF
-,TRBV20-1,-,TRBJ2-7,TGCAGTGCTAGAGGGGGAACCAACGGCGAGCAGTACTTC,CSARGGTNGEQYF
-,TRBV12-3/TRBV12-4,-,TRBJ2-2,TGTGCCAGCAGTTTACGTGGGCTTTCTAGGGGATTGGCCGGGGAGCTGTTTTTT,CASSLRGLSRGLAGELFF
-,TRBV6-6,-,TRBJ2-7,TGTGCCAGCAGGTCGGGAAACTCCTACGAGCAGTACTTC,CASRSGNSYEQYF
TRBD2,TRBV20-1,few,TRBJ2-7,TGCAGTGCTAGAGATCCCCTAGCGGGGGCTTACGAGCAGTACTTC,CSARDPLAGAYEQYF
TRBD2,TRBV28,-,TRBJ2-7,TGTGCCAGCAGTTTCGGGCTAGCGGCCTACGAGCAGTACTTC,CASSFGLAAYEQYF
TRBD2,TRBV4-2,-,TRBJ2-3,TGTGCCAGCAGCCAAGAAGGAAGGGTAGCGGGGGGGATAGATACGCAGTATTTT,CASSQEGRVAGGIDTQYF
-,TRBV29-1,-,TRBJ2-2,TGCAGCGGATGGAGCGGGGAGCTGTTTTTT,CSGWSGELFF
TRBD1,TRBV7-9,few,TRBJ1-2,TGTGCCAGCAGCTTAGATCCAGGGGGCAAGATTGGCTACACCTTC,CASSLDPGGKIGYTF
TRBD1,TRBV18,once,TRBJ2-7,TGTGCCAGCCGACAGGGACAGGGTCCCTACGAGCAGTACTTC,CASRQGQGPYEQYF
TRBD2,TRBV29-1,few,TRBJ2-5,TGCAGCGTTGAAGATGGGACCCAGCGGGACGGTTTTTTAGAGACCCAGTACTTC,CSVEDGTQRDGFLETQYF
-,TRBV28,many,TRBJ2-7,TGTGCCAGCAGTTTTGGGCCACAGGAGTACTTC,CASSFGPQEYF
-,TRBV12-3/TRBV12-4,few,TRBJ2-1,TGTGCCAGCAGTTTTTACGGCGAGCAGTTCTTC,CASSFYGEQFF
TRBD2,TRBV9,few,TRBJ2-5,TGTGCCAGCAGCGTAAGTGTAGCGGGAGATGAGACCCAGTACTTC,CASSVSVAGDETQYF
-,TRBV14,few,TRBJ2-1,TGTGCCAGCAGCCCCTGGGGCGGTAGGAGTAATGAGCAGTTCTTC,CASSPWGGRSNEQFF
TRBD2,TRBV11-2,many,TRBJ2-3,TGTGCCAGCAGCTCCCAGGGACTAGCGCACACAGATACGCAGTATTTT,CASSSQGLAHTDTQYF
TRBD1,TRBV9,-,TRBJ2-5,TGTGCCAGCAGCGTAGTGGGACAGGGGTCGGAGACCCAGTACTTC,CASSVVGQGSETQYF
TRBD2,TRBV27,-,TRBJ2-2,TGTGCCAGCAGGACTCGGGGGGGGCACACCGGGGAGCTGTTTTTT,CASRTRGGHTGELFF